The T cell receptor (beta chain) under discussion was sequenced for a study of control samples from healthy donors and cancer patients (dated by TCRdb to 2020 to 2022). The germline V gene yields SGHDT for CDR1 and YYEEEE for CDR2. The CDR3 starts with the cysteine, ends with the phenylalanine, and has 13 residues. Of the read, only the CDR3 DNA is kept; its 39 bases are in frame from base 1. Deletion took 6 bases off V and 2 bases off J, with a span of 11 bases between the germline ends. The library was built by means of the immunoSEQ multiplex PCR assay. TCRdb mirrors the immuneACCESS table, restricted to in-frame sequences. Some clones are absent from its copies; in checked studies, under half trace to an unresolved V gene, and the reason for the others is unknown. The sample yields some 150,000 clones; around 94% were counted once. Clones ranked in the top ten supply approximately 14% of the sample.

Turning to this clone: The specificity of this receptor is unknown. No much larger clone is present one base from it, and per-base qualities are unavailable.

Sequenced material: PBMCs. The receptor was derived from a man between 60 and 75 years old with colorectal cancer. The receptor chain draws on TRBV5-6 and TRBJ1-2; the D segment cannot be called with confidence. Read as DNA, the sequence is TGTGCCAGCAAACTTCCCCTAAACTATGGCTACACCTTC. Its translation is CASKLPLNYGYTF.